This T cell receptor (beta chain) was observed in a study of PD-L1 blockade in urothelial cancer. Study overall: Administration of atezolizumab to patients began around 2014, at 1,200 mg intravenously every 3 weeks. Typically, measured as a median, blood samples had about 140,000 T cells. Broader study findings: Where pretreatment blood TCR clonality fell below the median, better survival was predicted.

Every PCR received spiked-in synthetic TCR analog templates. The assay was immunoSEQ multiplex PCR, and TCRdb's table has in-frame clones only and misses some. The sample has under 100,000 clones, roughly 89% seen once; the top ten hold around 1.5%. Time point noted: pretreatment peripheral blood. The CDR3 covers 14 residues. Germline V gives CDR1 SNHLY, CDR2 FYNNEI. Trimming removed 5 bases from V and 5 bases from J; junction bases left unmatched: 6. As regards this clone: Its antigen is undetermined.

The source of this sequence is a man aged 55 to 70 with urothelial cancer. Sequenced here: PBMCs, sampled around atezolizumab (anti-PD-L1) treatment. The chain carries TRBV2 and TRBJ2-5; 9 bases match TRBD1. The CDR3 bases are TGTGCCAGCAGTACCGGGACAGGGACGGAGACCCAGTACTTC. It is translated as CASSTGTGTETQYF.